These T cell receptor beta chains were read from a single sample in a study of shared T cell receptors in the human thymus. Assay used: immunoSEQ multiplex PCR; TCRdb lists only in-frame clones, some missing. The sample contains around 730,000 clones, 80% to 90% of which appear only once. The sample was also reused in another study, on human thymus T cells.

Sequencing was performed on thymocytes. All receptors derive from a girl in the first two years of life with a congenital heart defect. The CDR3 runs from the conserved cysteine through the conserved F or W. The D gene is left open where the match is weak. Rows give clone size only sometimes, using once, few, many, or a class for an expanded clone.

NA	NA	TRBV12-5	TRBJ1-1	TGTGCTAGTGGTTTGGTCCTTCAGGGACTTGGCAAAGGGAACACTGAAGCTTTCTTT	CASGLVLQGLGKGNTEAFF
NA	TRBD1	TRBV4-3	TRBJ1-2	TGCGCCAGCAGCCAAGACGGTAACAGGGGACTCGAAAGTACGGATAACTATGGCTACACCTTC	CASSQDGNRGLESTDNYGYTF
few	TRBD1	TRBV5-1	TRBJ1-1	TGCGCCAGCAGCTTCGAAGACTCCCGGGACAGAGAAACTGAAGCTTTCTTT	CASSFEDSRDRETEAFF
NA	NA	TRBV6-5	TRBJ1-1	TGTGCCAGCAGTTACTCGGTGGCCCCGAACACTGAAGCTTTCTTT	CASSYSVAPNTEAFF
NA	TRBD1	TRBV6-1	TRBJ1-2	TGTGCCAGCAGGGGACAGGGCAAAGGCTACACCTTC	CASRGQGKGYTF
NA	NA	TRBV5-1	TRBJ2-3	TGCGCCAGCAGCTTGGGGGCCAGGGGGGTGCGGGCAGATACGCAGTATTTT	CASSLGARGVRADTQYF
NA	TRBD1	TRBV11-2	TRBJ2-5	TGTGCCAGCACCGATCGAGGGGGCGAAGAGACCCAGTACTTC	CASTDRGGEETQYF
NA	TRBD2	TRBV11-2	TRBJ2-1	TGTGCCAGCAGCCCAACGGGCGGGGGGGCCAGTTATAATGAGCAGTTCTTC	CASSPTGGGASYNEQFF
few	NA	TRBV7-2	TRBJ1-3	TGTGCCAGCAGCCCCTTTCGTCCCGTCCCCGGTGGAAACACCATATATTTT	CASSPFRPVPGGNTIYF
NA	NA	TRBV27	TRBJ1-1	TGTGCCAGCAGTTTAATGAGGGGGGGCACTGAAGCTTTCTTT	CASSLMRGGTEAFF
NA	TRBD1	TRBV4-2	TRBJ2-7	TGTGCCAGCAGCCAAGTAACCGGGACAGGGGTTAGCTACGAGCAGTACTTC	CASSQVTGTGVSYEQYF
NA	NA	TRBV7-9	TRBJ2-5	TGTGCCAGCAGCTTAGGGGCCAGGGTGGAGACCCAGTACTTC	CASSLGARVETQYF
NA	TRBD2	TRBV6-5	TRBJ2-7	TGTGCCAGCAAATTCCGGGGGGAAGTTTGGGAGCAGTACTTC	CASKFRGEVWEQYF
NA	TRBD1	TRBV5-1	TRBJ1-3	TGCGCCAGCAGCTTTTCGGTAGGGGGCCCACACACCATATATTTT	CASSFSVGGPHTIYF
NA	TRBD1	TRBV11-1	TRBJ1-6	TGTGCCAGCAGCGTACACACACAGGGGGCTCGGGATTCACCCCTCCACTTT	CASSVHTQGARDSPLHF
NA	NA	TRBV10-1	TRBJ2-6	TGCGCCAGCAGTGAGTCGGGGGGGGCGGTACCCCTTTCTGGGGCCAACGTCCTGACTTTC	CASSESGGAVPLSGANVLTF
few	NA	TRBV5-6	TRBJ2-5	TGTGCCAGCAGACCCAGTGGGCTGGCGCAAGAGACCCAGTACTTC	CASRPSGLAQETQYF
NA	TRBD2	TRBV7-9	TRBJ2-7	TGTGCCAGCAGCTTAGGGCTAGCGGGGGGTCGAAGCTCCTACGAGCAGTACTTC	CASSLGLAGGRSSYEQYF
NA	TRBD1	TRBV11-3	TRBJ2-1	TGTGCCAGCAGCAGTGGGACAGATAGCTCCTACAATGAGCAGTTCTTC	CASSSGTDSSYNEQFF
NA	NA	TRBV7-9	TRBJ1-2	TGTGCCAGCAGCCCCTCCAGGCCTCACTATGGCTACACCTTC	CASSPSRPHYGYTF
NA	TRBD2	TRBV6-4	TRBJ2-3	TGTGCCAGCAGTGACTCGACAGCGGGAGGGAGCACAGATACGCAGTATTTT	CASSDSTAGGSTDTQYF
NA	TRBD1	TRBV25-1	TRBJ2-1	TGTGCCAGCAGTGAGAGCGACAGGGGGCTTCCAGATGAGCAGTTCTTC	CASSESDRGLPDEQFF
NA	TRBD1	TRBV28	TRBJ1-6	TGTGCCAGCAGTTACTCCAGGGGGAATTCACCCCTCCACTTT	CASSYSRGNSPLHF
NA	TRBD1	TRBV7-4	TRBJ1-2	TGTGCCAGCAGCTTAGATTTATTTCGGGACAGTGCTAACTATGGCTACACCTTC	CASSLDLFRDSANYGYTF
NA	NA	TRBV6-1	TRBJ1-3	TGTGCCAGCAGTGGACCGACAGCTCGAAACACCATATATTTT	CASSGPTARNTIYF
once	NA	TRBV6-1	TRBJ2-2	TGTGCCAGCAGTGCGGAGGGGATTTCCGGGGAGCTGTTTTTT	CASSAEGISGELFF
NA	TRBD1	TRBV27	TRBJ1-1	TGTGCCAGCAGTCTTCAGGGGGCCAGGAACACTGAAGCTTTCTTT	CASSLQGARNTEAFF
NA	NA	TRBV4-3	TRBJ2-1	TGCGCCAGCAGCCAAGATCCCCGGGGTTGCGGTGAGCAGTTCTTC	CASSQDPRGCGEQFF
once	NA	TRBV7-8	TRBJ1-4	TGTGCCAGCAGCGATGGGACTGTAGGAGGAAAACTGTTTTTT	CASSDGTVGGKLFF
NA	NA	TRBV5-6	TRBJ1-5	TGTGCCAGCAGCCCTCGACACACTGAGGGGCCCCAGCATTTT	CASSPRHTEGPQHF
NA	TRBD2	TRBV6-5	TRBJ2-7	TGTGCCAGCAGTTACTCGCGGACTAGCGGAACCTACGAGCAGTACTTC	CASSYSRTSGTYEQYF
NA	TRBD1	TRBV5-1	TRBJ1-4	TGCGCCAGCAGCCCTGGGGACAGGGACTATGAAAAACTGTTTTTT	CASSPGDRDYEKLFF
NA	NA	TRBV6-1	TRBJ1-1	TGTGCCAGCAGCCGAGGACAGGAAGCTTTCTTT	CASSRGQEAFF
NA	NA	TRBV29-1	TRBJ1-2	TGCAGCGTTGAAGATCAGGCGTTCCCGGGATATGGCTACACCTTC	CSVEDQAFPGYGYTF
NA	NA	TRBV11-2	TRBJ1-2	TGTGCCAGCAGCTTAGAATCGGCTCAGGGGCCCCAGACAGTATACTATGGCTACACCTTC	CASSLESAQGPQTVYYGYTF
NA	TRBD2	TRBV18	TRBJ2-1	TGTGCCAGCTCACCTGCCGGGACTAGCGGGAGCGAGCAGTTCTTC	CASSPAGTSGSEQFF
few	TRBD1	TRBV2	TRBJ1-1	TGTGCCAGCATGTTGACAGGGCAGACGAACACTGAAGCTTTCTTT	CASMLTGQTNTEAFF
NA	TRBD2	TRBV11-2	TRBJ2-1	TGTGCCAGCAGCTTAGTAGGTCTAGCGGGGCTACCATACAATGAGCAGTTCTTC	CASSLVGLAGLPYNEQFF
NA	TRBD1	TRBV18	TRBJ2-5	TGTGCCAGCTCGCGTCAACAGGGGGCGCGGGAGACCCAGTACTTC	CASSRQQGARETQYF
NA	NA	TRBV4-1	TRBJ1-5	TGCGCCAGCAGCCAAGAAGGGCGGGACAATCAGCCCCAGCATTTT	CASSQEGRDNQPQHF
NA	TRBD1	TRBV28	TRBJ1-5	TGTGCCAGCAGTTTAGTGGCAGGGGGCCCGGGGAATCAGCCCCAGCATTTT	CASSLVAGGPGNQPQHF
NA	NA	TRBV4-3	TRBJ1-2	TGCGCCAGCAGCCAAGATGGGACGCGTTTGGGGAGGGGTGGCTACACCTTC	CASSQDGTRLGRGGYTF
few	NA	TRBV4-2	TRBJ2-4	TGTGCCAGCAGCCAAGGAGGAAAAAACATTCAGTACTTC	CASSQGGKNIQYF
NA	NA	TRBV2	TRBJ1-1	TGTGCCAGCCCCCCTTCGGGGGTCAGACTGCTGGCTTTCTTT	CASPPSGVRLLAFF
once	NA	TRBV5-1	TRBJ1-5	TGCGCCAGCAGCGAAGGAGGGAACCAGCCCCAGCATTTT	CASSEGGNQPQHF
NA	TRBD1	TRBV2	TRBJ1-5	TGTGCCAGCGCGACCGACAGGGTGTCGACAATAAGGAATCAGCCCCAGCATTTT	CASATDRVSTIRNQPQHF
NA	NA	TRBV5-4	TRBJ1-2	TGTGCCAGCAGCTCTCCCGGTAGTCGTGGCTACACCTTC	CASSSPGSRGYTF
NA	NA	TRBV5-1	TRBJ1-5	TGCGCCAGCAGGGAGACAGGTTTGGGCAATCAGCCCCAGCATTTT	CASRETGLGNQPQHF
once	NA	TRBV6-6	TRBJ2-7	TGTGCCAGCAGCCCAACCCTAGGGCGGGATACCTACGAGCAGTACTTC	CASSPTLGRDTYEQYF
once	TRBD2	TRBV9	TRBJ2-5	TGTGCCAGCAGCCCCTCTCGTATGGGGGGGGAGATAATGGAGACCCAGTACTTC	CASSPSRMGGEIMETQYF
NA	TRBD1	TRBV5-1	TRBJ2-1	TGCGCCAGCAAACGAGAGAGGGGGCAGCAGGTTGAGCAGTTCTTC	CASKRERGQQVEQFF
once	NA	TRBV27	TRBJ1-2	TGTGCCAGCAGTTTACGCCCACAAAATGGCTACACCTTC	CASSLRPQNGYTF